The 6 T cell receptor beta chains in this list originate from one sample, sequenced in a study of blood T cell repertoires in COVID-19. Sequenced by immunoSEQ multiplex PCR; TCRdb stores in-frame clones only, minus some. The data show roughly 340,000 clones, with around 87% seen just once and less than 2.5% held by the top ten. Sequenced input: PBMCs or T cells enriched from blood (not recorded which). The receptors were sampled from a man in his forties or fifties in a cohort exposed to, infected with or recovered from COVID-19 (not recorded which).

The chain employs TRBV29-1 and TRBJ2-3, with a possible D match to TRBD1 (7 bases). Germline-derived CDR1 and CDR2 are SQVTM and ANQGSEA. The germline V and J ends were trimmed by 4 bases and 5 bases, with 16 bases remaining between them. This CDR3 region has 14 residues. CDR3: CSVAPGGTEDTQYF. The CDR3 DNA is TGCAGCGTTGCCCCAGGGGGGACGGAAGATACGCAGTATTTT.

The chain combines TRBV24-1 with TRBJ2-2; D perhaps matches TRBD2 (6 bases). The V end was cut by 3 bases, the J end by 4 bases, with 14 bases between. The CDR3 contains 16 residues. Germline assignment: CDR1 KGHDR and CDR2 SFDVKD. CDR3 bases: TGTGCCACCAGTGATGAGACTAGAAGGGTCACCGGGGAGCTGTTTTTT. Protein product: CATSDETRRVTGELFF.

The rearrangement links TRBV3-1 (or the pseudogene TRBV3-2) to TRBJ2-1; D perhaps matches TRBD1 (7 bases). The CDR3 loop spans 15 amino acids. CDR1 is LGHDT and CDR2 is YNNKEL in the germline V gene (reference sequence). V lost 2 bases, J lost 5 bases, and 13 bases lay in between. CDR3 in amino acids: CASSQYPGGNNEQFF. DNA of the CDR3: TGTGCCAGCAGCCAATACCCAGGGGGGAACAATGAGCAGTTCTTC.

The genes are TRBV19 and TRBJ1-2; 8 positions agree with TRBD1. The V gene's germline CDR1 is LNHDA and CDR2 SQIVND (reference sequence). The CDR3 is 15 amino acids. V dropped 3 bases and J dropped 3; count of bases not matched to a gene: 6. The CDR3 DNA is TGTGCCAGTAGTATTCCGGGACAGGTGGACTATGGCTACACCTTC. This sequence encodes CASSIPGQVDYGYTF. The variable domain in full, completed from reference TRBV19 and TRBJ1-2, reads DGGITQSPKYLFRKEGQNVTLSCEQNLNHDAMYWYRQDPGQGLRLIYYSQIVNDFQKGDIAEGYSVSREKKESFPLTVTSAQKNPTAFYLCASSIPGQVDYGYTFGSGTRLTVV.

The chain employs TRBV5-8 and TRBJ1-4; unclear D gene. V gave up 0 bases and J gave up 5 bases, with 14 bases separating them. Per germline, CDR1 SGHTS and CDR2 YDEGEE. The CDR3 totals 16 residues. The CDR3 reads CASSLGTQTGNEKLFF. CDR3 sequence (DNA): TGTGCCAGCAGCTTGGGGACCCAGACGGGGAATGAAAAACTGTTTTTT.

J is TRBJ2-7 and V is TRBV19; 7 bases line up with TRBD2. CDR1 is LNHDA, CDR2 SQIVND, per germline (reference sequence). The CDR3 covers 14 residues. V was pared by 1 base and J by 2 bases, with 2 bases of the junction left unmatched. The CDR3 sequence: CASSIGLATYEQYF. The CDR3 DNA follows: TGTGCCAGTAGTATAGGACTAGCTACCTACGAGCAGTACTTC.